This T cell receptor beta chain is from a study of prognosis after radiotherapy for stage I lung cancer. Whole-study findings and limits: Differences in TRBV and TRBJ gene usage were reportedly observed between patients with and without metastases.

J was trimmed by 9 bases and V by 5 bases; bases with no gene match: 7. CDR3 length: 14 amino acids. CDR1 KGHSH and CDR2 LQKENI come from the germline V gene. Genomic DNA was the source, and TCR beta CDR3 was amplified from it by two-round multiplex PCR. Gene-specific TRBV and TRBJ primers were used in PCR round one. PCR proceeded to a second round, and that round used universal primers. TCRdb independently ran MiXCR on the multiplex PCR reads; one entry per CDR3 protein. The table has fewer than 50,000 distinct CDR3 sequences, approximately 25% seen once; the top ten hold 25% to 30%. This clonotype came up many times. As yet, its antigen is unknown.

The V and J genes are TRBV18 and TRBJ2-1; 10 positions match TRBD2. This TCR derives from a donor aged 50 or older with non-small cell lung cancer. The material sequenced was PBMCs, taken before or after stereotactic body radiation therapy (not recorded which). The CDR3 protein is CASSSDTSGVEQFF. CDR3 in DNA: TGTGCCAGCTCATCGGATACTAGCGGGGTTGAGCAGTTCTTC. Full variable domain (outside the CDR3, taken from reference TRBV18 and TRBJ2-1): NAGVMQNPRHLVRRRGQEARLRCSPMKGHSHVYWYRQLPEEGLKFMVYLQKENIIDESGMPKERFSAEFPKEGPSILRIQQVVRGDSAAYFCASSSDTSGVEQFFGPGTRLTVL.